The sequence of this T cell receptor beta chain was determined in a study of cytotoxic CD8 clonotypes in ibrutinib-treated CLL. Whole-study context: Response sampling came at median around eleven months of treatment, ranging about 6 to 36 months.

Investigators sourced around 2 micrograms of genomic DNA from cryopreserved PBMCs for TCR beta libraries. Study results and caveats: At ibrutinib response, clonality increased, and at progression it declined back toward baseline. Public clonotypes, found uncommonly, either contracted or stayed stable on treatment.

In its sample, this clone was seen a few times. Its target is not known. CDR1 SGHNT and CDR2 YYREEE come from the germline V gene (reference sequence). V was cut by 3 bases and J by 1 base, with 10 bases left in between. The CDR3 consists of 15 residues. Libraries were prepared by immunoSEQ multiplex PCR; TCRdb keeps only in-frame clonotypes and omits some of them. The data show around 60,000 clones, 65% to 75% seen once. Sample: PBMCs, taken after 12 months of ibrutinib treatment. The gene calls are TRBV5-4 and TRBJ2-2; D is unclear. The TCR originated in a human donor with chronic lymphocytic leukemia. The CDR3: CASSWNWGNTGELFF. CDR3 DNA sequence: TGTGCCAGCAGCTGGAACTGGGGGAACACCGGGGAGCTGTTTTTT.